This TCR beta chain was identified during a study of cytomegalovirus exposure and HLA in healthy donors. In the study overall: The approximately 120 validation repertoires were reported in a later analysis to have been generated on the same platform as the approximately 700 first-cohort repertoires.

TCRdb keeps only in-frame clones here, not all; method: immunoSEQ multiplex PCR. The sample has 90,000 to 150,000 clones; 85% to 90% are singletons. Germline-derived CDR1 and CDR2 are SGHAT and FQNNGV. V was shortened by 4 bases and J by 0 bases, with 15 bases between the two germline ends. The CDR3 has 16 residues. This chain joins TRBV11-2 and TRBJ1-1, with a possible D match to TRBD1 (6 bases). Material: PBMCs. This sequence originates from a woman younger than 35 in good health and CMV-seropositive. CDR3 in DNA: TGTGCCAGCAGCTGGGGGCAGGGTGAACTGAACACTGAAGCTTTCTTT. Translation gives CASSWGQGELNTEAFF.